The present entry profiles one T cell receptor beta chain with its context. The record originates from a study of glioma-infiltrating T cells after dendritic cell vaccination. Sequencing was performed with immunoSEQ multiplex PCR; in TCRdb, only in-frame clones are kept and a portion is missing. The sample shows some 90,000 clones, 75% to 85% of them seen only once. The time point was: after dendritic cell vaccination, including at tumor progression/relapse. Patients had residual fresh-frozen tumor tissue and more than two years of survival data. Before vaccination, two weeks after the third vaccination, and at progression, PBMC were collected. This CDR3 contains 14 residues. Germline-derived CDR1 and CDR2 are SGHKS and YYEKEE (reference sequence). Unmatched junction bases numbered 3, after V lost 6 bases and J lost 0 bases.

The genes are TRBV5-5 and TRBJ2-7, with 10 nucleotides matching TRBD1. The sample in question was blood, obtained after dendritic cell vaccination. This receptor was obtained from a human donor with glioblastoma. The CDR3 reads CASTRTGGSYEQYV. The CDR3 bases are TGTGCCAGCACCAGGACAGGGGGCTCCTACGAGCAGTACGTC.